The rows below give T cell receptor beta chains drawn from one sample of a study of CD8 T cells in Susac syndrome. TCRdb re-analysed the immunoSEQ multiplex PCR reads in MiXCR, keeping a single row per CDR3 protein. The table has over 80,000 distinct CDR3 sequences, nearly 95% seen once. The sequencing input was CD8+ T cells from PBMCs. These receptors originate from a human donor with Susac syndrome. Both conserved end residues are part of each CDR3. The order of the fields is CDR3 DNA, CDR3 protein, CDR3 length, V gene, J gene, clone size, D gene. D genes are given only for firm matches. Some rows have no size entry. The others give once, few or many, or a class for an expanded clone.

cdr3_nt: TGTGCCAGCAGTGGGGGATGGACTAGGTACAATGAGCAGTTCTTC
cdr3_aa: CASSGGWTRYNEQFF
cdr3_length: 15
v_call: TRBV25-1
j_call: TRBJ2-1
clone_size: NA
d_call: TRBD2

cdr3_nt: TGTGCCAGCAGGAGTCTAGGGGGCAGTACCGGGGAGCTGTTTTTT
cdr3_aa: CASRSLGGSTGELFF
cdr3_length: 15
v_call: TRBV7-9
j_call: TRBJ2-2
clone_size: NA
d_call: TRBD1

cdr3_nt: TGTGCCACCAGTGACCCGCTGGCGGCGGGAGGCCATGAGCAGTTCTTC
cdr3_aa: CATSDPLAAGGHEQFF
cdr3_length: 16
v_call: TRBV24-1
j_call: TRBJ2-1
clone_size: NA
d_call: TRBD2

cdr3_nt: TGTGCCACCGGGGAGGAAAACTCCTACGAGCAGTACTTC
cdr3_aa: CATGEENSYEQYF
cdr3_length: 13
v_call: TRBV24-1
j_call: TRBJ2-7
clone_size: NA
d_call: NA

cdr3_nt: TGCAGTGCTAGAGACGAAACAGGGGCTGAAGCTTTCTTT
cdr3_aa: CSARDETGAEAFF
cdr3_length: 13
v_call: TRBV20-1
j_call: TRBJ1-1
clone_size: NA
d_call: TRBD1

cdr3_nt: TGTGCCAGCAGCCCCGGGACAGGGGGTGGTCAGCCCCAGCATTTT
cdr3_aa: CASSPGTGGGQPQHF
cdr3_length: 15
v_call: TRBV6-1
j_call: TRBJ1-5
clone_size: NA
d_call: TRBD1

cdr3_nt: TGTGCCAGCAGTTACTATAGGGGAGAGCCCCAGCATTTT
cdr3_aa: CASSYYRGEPQHF
cdr3_length: 13
v_call: TRBV4-2
j_call: TRBJ1-5
clone_size: few
d_call: NA

cdr3_nt: TGCGCCAGCACCACGGACACCCGGGGGGATCAAAACATTCAGTACTTC
cdr3_aa: CASTTDTRGDQNIQYF
cdr3_length: 16
v_call: TRBV10-1
j_call: TRBJ2-4
clone_size: NA
d_call: TRBD2

cdr3_nt: TGTGCTAGTGGTTTGCGCGGGAGGGCGAACACCGGGGAGCTGTTTTTT
cdr3_aa: CASGLRGRANTGELFF
cdr3_length: 16
v_call: TRBV12-5
j_call: TRBJ2-2
clone_size: NA
d_call: TRBD2

cdr3_nt: TGTGCCTGGAGCCCAGCGGGGAATCAGCCCCAGCATTTT
cdr3_aa: CAWSPAGNQPQHF
cdr3_length: 13
v_call: TRBV30
j_call: TRBJ1-5
clone_size: NA
d_call: NA

cdr3_nt: TGTGCCAGCAGTACTTCCCCGACAGGGGGCGTGGCTGAAGCTTTCTTT
cdr3_aa: CASSTSPTGGVAEAFF
cdr3_length: 16
v_call: TRBV27
j_call: TRBJ1-1
clone_size: NA
d_call: TRBD1

cdr3_nt: TGTGCCAGCACCCAACAGGGGAACACTGAAGCTTTCTTT
cdr3_aa: CASTQQGNTEAFF
cdr3_length: 13
v_call: TRBV12-3/TRBV12-4
j_call: TRBJ1-1
clone_size: NA
d_call: NA

cdr3_nt: TGTGCCAGCAGCTTAATGCTAACTGGAAACACCATATATTTT
cdr3_aa: CASSLMLTGNTIYF
cdr3_length: 14
v_call: TRBV7-9
j_call: TRBJ1-3
clone_size: NA
d_call: NA

cdr3_nt: TGTGCCAGCAGTTTCGGGGGACAGGGAGGCAATGAGCAGTTCTTC
cdr3_aa: CASSFGGQGGNEQFF
cdr3_length: 15
v_call: TRBV27
j_call: TRBJ2-1
clone_size: NA
d_call: TRBD1

cdr3_nt: TGCAGCGTCCAAGGGGGGGAAGGACTAGCGGGTTACGAGCAGTACTTC
cdr3_aa: CSVQGGEGLAGYEQYF
cdr3_length: 16
v_call: TRBV29-1
j_call: TRBJ2-7
clone_size: NA
d_call: TRBD2

cdr3_nt: TGTGCCAGCAGCTTAGGCCGACAACAGCCCCAGCATTTT
cdr3_aa: CASSLGRQQPQHF
cdr3_length: 13
v_call: TRBV13
j_call: TRBJ1-5
clone_size: once
d_call: NA

cdr3_nt: TGTGCCACCGCCGGGGACAACCCCTACGAGCAGTACTTC
cdr3_aa: CATAGDNPYEQYF
cdr3_length: 13
v_call: TRBV27
j_call: TRBJ2-7
clone_size: NA
d_call: NA

cdr3_nt: TGTGCCAGCAGCTCGACAGGGGTCACCGGGGAGCTGTTTTTT
cdr3_aa: CASSSTGVTGELFF
cdr3_length: 14
v_call: TRBV13
j_call: TRBJ2-2
clone_size: once
d_call: TRBD1

cdr3_nt: TGTGCCAGCAGCCAGGGGGCCGAGGATAGCGACTATGGCTACACCTTC
cdr3_aa: CASSQGAEDSDYGYTF
cdr3_length: 16
v_call: TRBV3-1
j_call: TRBJ1-2
clone_size: once
d_call: NA

cdr3_nt: TGCGCCAGCAGCTTCCCTGGGGCCCACAATGAGCAGTTCTTC
cdr3_aa: CASSFPGAHNEQFF
cdr3_length: 14
v_call: TRBV5-1
j_call: TRBJ2-1
clone_size: NA
d_call: NA

cdr3_nt: TGTGCCATCAGTGTAGGAGGACTGGACTACAATGAGCAGTTCTTC
cdr3_aa: CAISVGGLDYNEQFF
cdr3_length: 15
v_call: TRBV10-3
j_call: TRBJ2-1
clone_size: once
d_call: NA

cdr3_nt: TGCGCCAGCAGCCAAGATGTAGGGACACCTCATCAGCCCCAGCATTTT
cdr3_aa: CASSQDVGTPHQPQHF
cdr3_length: 16
v_call: TRBV4-1
j_call: TRBJ1-5
clone_size: NA
d_call: NA

cdr3_nt: TGTGCCAGCAGCCTACAGGGGAGCGATCAGCCCCAGCATTTT
cdr3_aa: CASSLQGSDQPQHF
cdr3_length: 14
v_call: TRBV7-9
j_call: TRBJ1-5
clone_size: NA
d_call: TRBD1

cdr3_nt: TGTGCCAGCAGCACCGGGACACTACAAGAGACCCAGTACTTC
cdr3_aa: CASSTGTLQETQYF
cdr3_length: 14
v_call: TRBV11-1
j_call: TRBJ2-5
clone_size: NA
d_call: NA

cdr3_nt: TGCAGTGCGGACGGTAAAGGCACTGAAGCTTTCTTT
cdr3_aa: CSADGKGTEAFF
cdr3_length: 12
v_call: TRBV20-1
j_call: TRBJ1-1
clone_size: NA
d_call: NA

cdr3_nt: TGTGCCAGCAGCCAGCCGGGACTAGCGGGAATTTCTAATCGGGATACGCAGTATTTT
cdr3_aa: CASSQPGLAGISNRDTQYF
cdr3_length: 19
v_call: TRBV4-2
j_call: TRBJ2-3
clone_size: NA
d_call: TRBD2

cdr3_nt: TGCGCCAGCAGGCGACAGGGCGCAGATACGCAGTATTTT
cdr3_aa: CASRRQGADTQYF
cdr3_length: 13
v_call: TRBV5-1
j_call: TRBJ2-3
clone_size: NA
d_call: TRBD1

cdr3_nt: TGTGCCTGGAGCGGGGGGGGACAAGAGACCCAGTACTTC
cdr3_aa: CAWSGGGQETQYF
cdr3_length: 13
v_call: TRBV30
j_call: TRBJ2-5
clone_size: NA
d_call: TRBD2

cdr3_nt: TGTGCCTGGAATAAGCGGGAGCTAACGCACTACGAGCAGTACTTC
cdr3_aa: CAWNKRELTHYEQYF
cdr3_length: 15
v_call: TRBV30
j_call: TRBJ2-7
clone_size: NA
d_call: TRBD2

cdr3_nt: TGTGCCAGCAGCGTAGTACCCCGGGGCGGGGAGCTGTTTTTT
cdr3_aa: CASSVVPRGGELFF
cdr3_length: 14
v_call: TRBV9
j_call: TRBJ2-2
clone_size: NA
d_call: NA

cdr3_nt: TGTGCCAGCAGTGACTCGACCACAGATACGCAGTATTTT
cdr3_aa: CASSDSTTDTQYF
cdr3_length: 13
v_call: TRBV6-4
j_call: TRBJ2-3
clone_size: NA
d_call: NA

cdr3_nt: TGTGCCAGCAGCTTAGTGGGAGACAAAGTCTATGGCTACACCTTC
cdr3_aa: CASSLVGDKVYGYTF
cdr3_length: 15
v_call: TRBV13
j_call: TRBJ1-2
clone_size: NA
d_call: NA

cdr3_nt: TGTGCCAGCAGTTACGTTGGGGGGGCCGAGCAGTACTTC
cdr3_aa: CASSYVGGAEQYF
cdr3_length: 13
v_call: TRBV6-5
j_call: TRBJ2-7
clone_size: NA
d_call: NA

cdr3_nt: TGCAGTGCTAGAGATCTGGGCTCCTATAATTCACCCCTCCACTTT
cdr3_aa: CSARDLGSYNSPLHF
cdr3_length: 15
v_call: TRBV20-1
j_call: TRBJ1-6
clone_size: NA
d_call: NA

cdr3_nt: TGTGCCAGCAGTTACTCCGGGGAGCTGTTTTTT
cdr3_aa: CASSYSGELFF
cdr3_length: 11
v_call: TRBV28
j_call: TRBJ2-2
clone_size: NA
d_call: NA

cdr3_nt: TGTGCCAGCAGCTCCCACGATTTTACTCTCTCCTACAATGAGCAGTTCTTC
cdr3_aa: CASSSHDFTLSYNEQFF
cdr3_length: 17
v_call: TRBV7-8
j_call: TRBJ2-1
clone_size: NA
d_call: NA

cdr3_nt: TGTGCCACCAGCAGAGGGGACAGCCATAACTATGGCTACACCTTC
cdr3_aa: CATSRGDSHNYGYTF
cdr3_length: 15
v_call: TRBV15
j_call: TRBJ1-2
clone_size: NA
d_call: TRBD1

cdr3_nt: TGTGCCAGCAGCTTAGGGCCCGGGACTAGCGACAATGAGCAGTTCTTC
cdr3_aa: CASSLGPGTSDNEQFF
cdr3_length: 16
v_call: TRBV13
j_call: TRBJ2-1
clone_size: NA
d_call: TRBD2

cdr3_nt: TGTGCCAGCAGCGACGGACTGAACTACGAGCAGTACTTC
cdr3_aa: CASSDGLNYEQYF
cdr3_length: 13
v_call: TRBV7-9
j_call: TRBJ2-7
clone_size: NA
d_call: NA

cdr3_nt: TGTGCCAGCAGTTTCCCCCTCAGCGGGAAGAGGGGAGAGCAGTTCTTC
cdr3_aa: CASSFPLSGKRGEQFF
cdr3_length: 16
v_call: TRBV27
j_call: TRBJ2-1
clone_size: NA
d_call: TRBD2

cdr3_nt: TGCGCCAGCTCGACTAGCGGGTCCCAAGAGACCCAGTACTTC
cdr3_aa: CASSTSGSQETQYF
cdr3_length: 14
v_call: TRBV5-1
j_call: TRBJ2-5
clone_size: NA
d_call: TRBD2

cdr3_nt: TGCAGCGCGTGGACAGGGGGCGCGTTAGGCTACACCTTC
cdr3_aa: CSAWTGGALGYTF
cdr3_length: 13
v_call: TRBV29-1
j_call: TRBJ1-2
clone_size: NA
d_call: TRBD1

cdr3_nt: TGTGCCAGCAGCCACGAACTAGCGGGGGGGCCCGGAGATACGCAGTATTTT
cdr3_aa: CASSHELAGGPGDTQYF
cdr3_length: 17
v_call: TRBV3-1
j_call: TRBJ2-3
clone_size: once
d_call: TRBD2

cdr3_nt: TGTGCCAGCAGCCGCCGAGATTTGCAAGAGACCCAGTACTTC
cdr3_aa: CASSRRDLQETQYF
cdr3_length: 14
v_call: TRBV7-2
j_call: TRBJ2-5
clone_size: NA
d_call: NA

cdr3_nt: TGTGCCAGTAGGTCGACAGGGGGCCCCTACGAGCAGTACTTC
cdr3_aa: CASRSTGGPYEQYF
cdr3_length: 14
v_call: TRBV19
j_call: TRBJ2-7
clone_size: NA
d_call: TRBD1

cdr3_nt: TGTGCCTGGAGTGCCCTTACTAGCGGGGCCTACAATGAGCAGTTCTTC
cdr3_aa: CAWSALTSGAYNEQFF
cdr3_length: 16
v_call: TRBV30
j_call: TRBJ2-1
clone_size: NA
d_call: TRBD2

cdr3_nt: TGTGCCAGCTCGAACAAGGGCGGGAGCCACCAAGAGACCCAGTACTTC
cdr3_aa: CASSNKGGSHQETQYF
cdr3_length: 16
v_call: TRBV12-3/TRBV12-4
j_call: TRBJ2-5
clone_size: NA
d_call: TRBD2

cdr3_nt: TGTGCCACCAGCAGTCACAGGGGGCCCAAAAACATTCAGTACTTC
cdr3_aa: CATSSHRGPKNIQYF
cdr3_length: 15
v_call: TRBV15
j_call: TRBJ2-4
clone_size: NA
d_call: TRBD1

cdr3_nt: TGCAGCGTTGGGGGACTAGCGGCTTACAATGAGCAGTTCTTC
cdr3_aa: CSVGGLAAYNEQFF
cdr3_length: 14
v_call: TRBV29-1
j_call: TRBJ2-1
clone_size: once
d_call: TRBD2

cdr3_nt: TGTGCCAGCAGCTCGAAAAACACCGGGGAGCTGTTTTTT
cdr3_aa: CASSSKNTGELFF
cdr3_length: 13
v_call: TRBV7-9
j_call: TRBJ2-2
clone_size: NA
d_call: NA

cdr3_nt: TGTGCCAGCAGACCAGGGGATGCGAAAAACATTCAGTACTTC
cdr3_aa: CASRPGDAKNIQYF
cdr3_length: 14
v_call: TRBV6-6
j_call: TRBJ2-4
clone_size: NA
d_call: NA

cdr3_nt: TGTGCCAGCACGACCGACTACTACACAGATACGCAGTATTTT
cdr3_aa: CASTTDYYTDTQYF
cdr3_length: 14
v_call: TRBV11-2
j_call: TRBJ2-3
clone_size: few
d_call: NA

cdr3_nt: TGTGCCAGCAGTGGTGTACGGGATACGCAGTATTTT
cdr3_aa: CASSGVRDTQYF
cdr3_length: 12
v_call: TRBV2
j_call: TRBJ2-3
clone_size: NA
d_call: NA

cdr3_nt: TGTGCCAGCAGCGTCACCGGGGCCACAGATACGCAGTATTTT
cdr3_aa: CASSVTGATDTQYF
cdr3_length: 14
v_call: TRBV7-9
j_call: TRBJ2-3
clone_size: NA
d_call: NA

cdr3_nt: TGTGCCAGCAGTCCTACGACGGGACTAGCGACTGTCGAGCAGTACTTC
cdr3_aa: CASSPTTGLATVEQYF
cdr3_length: 16
v_call: TRBV6-2/TRBV6-3
j_call: TRBJ2-7
clone_size: once
d_call: TRBD2

cdr3_nt: TGTGCCAGCAGTTTTCAAGATACGCAGTATTTT
cdr3_aa: CASSFQDTQYF
cdr3_length: 11
v_call: TRBV27
j_call: TRBJ2-3
clone_size: NA
d_call: NA

cdr3_nt: NA
cdr3_aa: CASGLGMGGTEAFF
cdr3_length: 14
v_call: TRBV12-5
j_call: TRBJ1-1
clone_size: NA
d_call: NA

cdr3_nt: TGTGCCAGCGCGGGGTGGAGTAGCGGGAGTTCCGAGCAGTACTTC
cdr3_aa: CASAGWSSGSSEQYF
cdr3_length: 15
v_call: TRBV7-3
j_call: TRBJ2-7
clone_size: NA
d_call: TRBD2

cdr3_nt: TGTGCCACCAGTGATGGGGTCAATGAGCAGTTCTTC
cdr3_aa: CATSDGVNEQFF
cdr3_length: 12
v_call: TRBV24-1
j_call: TRBJ2-1
clone_size: NA
d_call: NA

cdr3_nt: TGCGCCAGCAGCCAGGGGGCGGGGGAGGAAAAACTGTTTTTT
cdr3_aa: CASSQGAGEEKLFF
cdr3_length: 14
v_call: TRBV4-3
j_call: TRBJ1-4
clone_size: NA
d_call: NA